A single sample gave rise to the 30 T cell receptor beta chains below, sequenced in a study of Graves' ophthalmopathy and Graves' hyperthyroidism. For repertoire sequencing, the TCR beta CDR3 regions were amplified from RNA transcripts. Second-round multiplex PCR came after a first-round RT-PCR that employed HTBI primers. One entry per CDR3 protein, called by TCRdb with MiXCR from the multiplex PCR reads. The sample records 350,000 or so distinct CDR3 sequences, about a sixth being singletons. Material for sequencing was peripheral blood. The origin of the receptors is an adult man with Graves' ophthalmopathy.

This clonotype was picked up many times. The chain combines TRBV30 with TRBJ2-7; the match to TRBD1 covers 9 bases. The CDR3 loop spans 14 amino acids. Germline CDR1 GTSNPN, CDR2 SVGIG (reference sequence). The J segment lost 2 bases and the V segment lost 2 bases, leaving 4 bases of the junction unmatched. CDR3 loop: CAWSLDRGPYEQYF. CDR3 DNA: TGTGCCTGGAGTTTGGACAGGGGCCCCTACGAGCAGTACTTC.

In this sample, this clonotype turned up many times. The CDR3 protein is CASSIRGGGFYEQYF. The CDR3 DNA reads TGTGCCAGCAGCATCAGGGGTGGGGGGTTCTACGAGCAGTACTTC. This sequence joins TRBV11-2 and TRBJ2-7; either TRBD1 or TRBD2 may supply D (6 bases each). Trimming took off 5 bases at V and 3 bases at J, with 17 bases between the two ends. The CDR3 covers 15 residues. Per germline, CDR1 SGHAT and CDR2 FQNNGV.

At least ten counts were recorded for this clonotype. The chain recombines TRBV28 with TRBJ2-7, with 11 bases identical to TRBD1. CDR1 and CDR2 (germline): MDHEN, SYDVKM. The V and J ends lost 2 bases and 6 bases, in that order; junction bases with no gene match: 6. The CDR3 runs to 15 residues. In DNA form, the CDR3 reads TGTGCCAGCAGTTTAAGCCGGGACAGGGGGTGCGAGCAGTACTTC. As protein: CASSLSRDRGCEQYF.

Comment on this clonotype: Sequence at one end of the junction differs from germline and may be a read error. The J gene is TRBJ1-1, the V gene TRBV29-1; D is possibly TRBD1 (5 bases). The CDR3 is 12 residues long. CDR1 SQVTM and CDR2 ANQGSEA come from the germline V gene. Here the CDR3 reads CSPLRGLTEAYF. For the CDR3, the DNA is TGCAGCCCACTGCGGGGACTCACTGAAGCTTACTTT.

This clonotype was seen many times. The V call is TRBV28, the J call TRBJ1-1; no clear D. The germline V and J ends were trimmed by 8 bases and 5 bases, with 15 bases remaining between them. The CDR3 is 13 residues long. CDR1 and CDR2 (germline): MDHEN, SYDVKM. CDR3 sequence (DNA): TGTGCCAGCGACTCTGGGGAAGGGACTGAAGCTTTCTTT. Protein sequence: CASDSGEGTEAFF.

About this clonotype: One end of the junction fails to match germline, which may point to a read error. The chain is built from TRBV4-2 and TRBJ1-1; the D gene is possibly TRBD1 (5 bases). The CDR3 totals 18 residues. Germline V gene sequence: CDR1 LGHNA, CDR2 YNFKEQ. The DNA of the CDR3 is TGTGTCAGCAGCCAAGCCTCGGGGTTGGGGCGGCAGAACACTGAAGCTTTCTTT. Protein sequence: CVSSQASGLGRQNTEAFF.

This clonotype was recorded many times. At one boundary the junction diverges from the germline segment, which might be a read error. The chain has TRBV28 and TRBJ1-2; D gene uncertain. Germline V gene lookup returns CDR1 MDHEN and CDR2 SYDVKM. The CDR3 contains 12 residues. The CDR3 reads CASTSAFYGHTF. In DNA, the CDR3 is TGTGCCAGCACTTCCGCATTCTATGGCCACACCTTC.

This clonotype was seen at least ten times. The rearrangement uses TRBV7-2 and TRBJ1-5; D is unclear. Trimming stripped 1 base from V and 5 bases from J, with 6 bases between. The CDR3 runs to 13 residues. The germline V gene encodes CDR1 SGHTA and CDR2 FQGNSA. CDR3 DNA: TGTGCCAGCAGCTTAGGGGTGGATCAGCCCCAGCATTTT. It encodes CASSLGVDQPQHF.

This clonotype was counted ten times or more. The chain uses TRBV30 and TRBJ1-2; D not resolved. The CDR3 sequence is 14 residues long. Trimming removed 0 bases at V and 8 bases at J, with 16 bases between. CDR1 is GTSNPN, CDR2 SVGIG, per germline (reference sequence). The DNA of the CDR3 is TGTGCCTGGAGTGTACATCTGAGTAAAGAGGGCTACACCTTC. Translated, it gives CAWSVHLSKEGYTF.

This clonotype was counted ten times or more. The rearrangement uses TRBV6-1 and TRBJ1-2; TRBD1 matches at 10 bases. The CDR3 runs to 15 residues. J lost 8 bases, V lost 5 bases, and 11 bases had no gene match. Germline CDR1 reads MNHNS; CDR2 reads SASEGT. The CDR3 reads CASSPGTGEGWGYTF. Written as DNA, the CDR3 is TGTGCCAGCAGTCCCGGGACAGGGGAGGGGTGGGGCTACACCTTC.

The chain combines TRBV28 with TRBJ2-7; 9 nucleotides align to TRBD1. CDR3 length equals 14 residues. V trimming: 7 bases; J trimming: 2 bases; junction bases outside the gene matches: 6. CDR1 is MDHEN and CDR2 is SYDVKM in the germline V gene. CDR3 protein: CASIRDRDAYEQYF. CDR3 in DNA: TGTGCCAGCATTAGGGACAGGGATGCCTACGAGCAGTACTTC.

This clonotype was picked up many times. The chain links TRBV16 to TRBJ1-1; D is possibly TRBD1 (6 bases). Germline V gene data show CDR1 as KGHSY and CDR2 as FQNENV. The CDR3 totals 14 residues. Trimming took off 2 bases at V and 1 base at J, with 8 bases between the two ends. The CDR3 DNA reads TGTGCCAGCAGCCAAGCAGGGGCGAACACTGAAGCTTTCTTT. Amino acid sequence: CASSQAGANTEAFF. The variable domain in full, completed from reference TRBV16 and TRBJ1-1, reads GEEVAQTPKHLVRGEGQKAKLYCAPIKGHSYVFWYQQVLKNEFKFLISFQNENVFDETGMPKERFSAKCLPNSPCSLEIQATKLEDSAVYFCASSQAGANTEAFFGQGTRLTVV.

This clonotype was seen just once. The junction differs from germline at one of its ends, possibly a read error. The V call is TRBV27, the J call TRBJ1-5; D gene uncertain. The length of the CDR3 is 14 residues. Germline-derived CDR1 and CDR2 are MNHEY and SMNVEV (reference sequence). DNA of the CDR3: TGTGCCAGCAGCAAGGCATTAAGCAATCAGCCCCAGCTTTTT. Its translation: CASSKALSNQPQLF.

The sample holds many counts of this clonotype. The V and J genes are TRBV2 and TRBJ2-7; D perhaps matches TRBD1 (5 bases). In germline, CDR1 is SNHLY, CDR2 FYNNEI. V gave up 4 bases and J gave up 2 bases, with 12 bases separating them. This CDR3 is built from 14 residues. DNA for the CDR3: TGTGCCAGCAGTGCTTTGGCAGGGCCCTACGAGCAGTACTTC. This translates into CASSALAGPYEQYF. The variable domain in full, with the rest retrieved from reference TRBV2 and TRBJ2-7, is EPEVTQTPSHQVTQMGQEVILRCVPISNHLYFYWYRQILGQKVEFLVSFYNNEISEKSEIFDDQFSVERPDGSNFTLKIRSTKLEDSAMYFCASSALAGPYEQYFGPGTRLTVT.

Many counts were recorded for this clonotype. The chain has TRBV5-1 and TRBJ2-2, with D unclear. V lost 0 bases to trimming and J lost 1 base, with 10 bases between them. From germline, CDR1 is SGHRS and CDR2 YFSETQ. The CDR3 spans 16 residues. CDR3 amino acids: CASSLARYENTGELFF. The DNA for the CDR3 is TGCGCCAGCAGCTTGGCCCGGTATGAGAACACCGGGGAGCTGTTTTTT.

The chain is built from TRBV20-1 and TRBJ2-7, with 7 positions matching TRBD2. V was clipped by 0 bases and J by 0 bases; unmatched bases: 5. The germline CDR1 and CDR2 sequences are DFQATT and SNEGSKA (reference sequence). CDR3 size: 15 residues. CDR3 sequence (DNA): TGCAGTGCTAGAGATGGGGGAGGGGACTCCTACGAGCAGTACTTC. Protein product: CSARDGGGDSYEQYF.

This clonotype came up many times. The chain is built from TRBV5-1 and TRBJ1-1, with D possibly TRBD1 on 6 matching bases. Per germline, CDR1 SGHRS and CDR2 YFSETQ. CDR3 length: 15 amino acids. V was shortened by 4 bases and J by 1 base, with 14 bases between the two germline ends. The CDR3 loop is CASSASGTPNTEAFF. In DNA, the CDR3 is TGCGCCAGCAGCGCTAGCGGGACACCGAACACTGAAGCTTTCTTT.

The chain uses TRBV7-3 and TRBJ2-2, with D maybe TRBD2 (5 bases). The V and J ends lost 5 bases and 6 bases respectively, with 13 bases between them. The CDR3 is made up of 14 amino acids. Per the germline V gene, CDR1 is SGHTA and CDR2 is FQGTGA. CDR3 protein: CASSPGRVPGELFF. The CDR3 region has the DNA TGTGCCAGCAGCCCTGGGCGGGTCCCCGGGGAGCTGTTTTTT.

In its sample, this clonotype was seen many times. The chain links TRBV9 to TRBJ2-7, with D possibly being TRBD2 (7 bases). This CDR3 is 15 amino acids long. CDR1 is SGDLS and CDR2 is YYNGEE in the germline V gene. With 4 bases removed from V and 9 bases from J, the gap between germline ends came to 23 bases. CDR3 loop: CASSQGGEAIFGQYF. The CDR3 nucleotides are TGTGCCAGCAGCCAAGGGGGGGAGGCCATTTTCGGGCAGTACTTC.

In DNA form, the CDR3 reads TGTGCCAGCAGCCTCCCCACGGCACAGGGGCACCAAGAGACCCAGTACTTC. Translating it yields CASSLPTAQGHQETQYF. The gene calls are TRBV11-2 and TRBJ2-5; 7 bases line up with TRBD1. The germline CDR1 and CDR2 sequences are SGHAT and FQNNGV. V shed 5 bases, J shed 0 bases, and the junction held 12 bases outside the gene matches. This CDR3 comprises 17 residues.

The rearrangement links TRBV6-1 to TRBJ2-7; 7 bases are shared with TRBD1. J gave up 6 bases and V 3 bases, and 5 bases lay outside the gene matches. The CDR3 loop spans 13 amino acids. CDR1 and CDR2 from the germline V gene are MNHNS and SASEGT. CDR3 coding DNA: TGTGCCAGCAGTGACGACAGGGTTGGCGAGCAGTACTTC. This sequence encodes CASSDDRVGEQYF.

This clonotype has a count of ten or more. The chain combines TRBV30 with TRBJ2-5, with 7 bases matching TRBD1. In germline, CDR1 is GTSNPN, CDR2 SVGIG (reference sequence). The CDR3 spans 19 residues. The J segment lost 4 bases and the V segment lost 4 bases, leaving 24 bases of the junction unmatched. CDR3: CAWTDTRTGYFGPRETQYF. Written as DNA, the CDR3 is TGTGCCTGGACCGATACTAGGACAGGATATTTCGGTCCTCGAGAGACCCAGTACTTC.

This clonotype has ten or more counts. This rearrangement joins TRBV28 to TRBJ1-1; weak D call: TRBD1 (6 bases). The ends were cut back, 6 bases at V and 1 base at J, with 12 bases in the middle. CDR1 is MDHEN and CDR2 is SYDVKM in the germline V gene. CDR3 length: 14 residues. The CDR3 protein is CASSLTGRNTEAFF. CDR3 nucleotide sequence: TGTGCCAGCAGCCTGACAGGACGGAACACTGAAGCTTTCTTT.

In its sample, this clonotype was seen many times. The genes are TRBV30 and TRBJ1-2; 7 bases fit TRBD1. V dropped 1 base and J dropped 6; count of bases not matched to a gene: 8. The CDR3 spans 14 residues. Germline V gene sequence: CDR1 GTSNPN, CDR2 SVGIG (reference sequence). CDR3 loop: CAWSALRGTDGYTF. The CDR3 region has the DNA TGTGCCTGGAGTGCACTCAGGGGGACAGATGGCTACACCTTC.

This clonotype was observed many times. The CDR3 nucleotides are TGTGCCAGCTGGGGAAATAGGAAAACTGAAGCTTTCTTT. As protein: CASWGNRKTEAFF. The chain couples TRBV28 to TRBJ1-1; D remains ambiguous. CDR3 size: 13 residues. V was clipped by 8 bases and J by 5 bases, with 15 bases between them. The germline V gene has CDR1 MDHEN and CDR2 SYDVKM.

This clonotype appeared many times. The rearrangement uses TRBV29-1 and TRBJ1-2; tentative D call: TRBD1 (6 bases). The germline gives CDR1 SQVTM, CDR2 ANQGSEA. V was clipped by 1 base and J by 1 base, with 13 bases between them. The CDR3 is made up of 15 amino acids. The CDR3 DNA follows: TGCAGCGTTGAAGGTGGACAGAGAAATAACTATGGCTACACCTTC. This codes for CSVEGGQRNNYGYTF.

This clonotype was recorded many times. This sequence joins TRBV5-1 and TRBJ2-7, with TRBD1 as a possible D gene (5 bases). This CDR3 is built from 14 residues. Trimming shortened V by 0 bases and J by 2 bases, and 9 bases separated the two germline ends. The germline V gene has CDR1 SGHRS and CDR2 YFSETQ. CDR3 coding DNA: TGCGCCAGCAGCTTGGACAGGTGGGCCTACGAGCAGTACTTC. Its protein product is CASSLDRWAYEQYF.

The table lists this clonotype with many counts. V is TRBV20-1 and J is TRBJ1-2; TRBD1 matches 7 bases. Germline V gene lookup returns CDR1 DFQATT and CDR2 SNEGSKA (reference sequence). This CDR3 contains 14 residues. Trimming removed 5 bases from V and 0 bases from J; junction bases left unmatched: 6. DNA of the CDR3: TGCAGTGCTTTCCGGGACAGATCTAACTATGGCTACACCTTC. The encoded protein is CSAFRDRSNYGYTF.

This clonotype appeared many times. Possible read error: a much larger clone is one base away. The CDR3 does not close with the conserved phenylalanine or tryptophan, likely indicating a read error. This chain uses TRBV12-3 or TRBV12-4 with TRBJ1-1; D remains unclear. The CDR3 spans 13 residues. V gave up 1 base and J gave up 1 base, with 4 bases separating them. CDR3 DNA: TGTGCCAGCAGTTTAGATGGGAACACTGAAGCTTTCCTT. Amino acid sequence: CASSLDGNTEAFL.

In its sample, this clonotype was seen many times. The chain joins TRBV6-2 or TRBV6-3 to TRBJ1-3, with no clear D. The CDR3 extends over 15 amino acids. CDR1 and CDR2 from the germline V gene are MNHEY and SVGEGT. The V and J ends lost 2 bases and 0 bases respectively, with 8 bases between them. CDR3 sequence reads: CASSYGVGSGNTIYF. CDR3 DNA: TGTGCCAGCAGTTACGGCGTCGGCTCTGGAAACACCATATATTTT.